This T cell receptor (beta chain) appears in the sequencing data of a study of T-cell reconstitution after alpha-beta-depleted transplantation in children. Notes on the study in general: The main origin of T-cell counts and diversity one year after transplant was newly produced T cells. Reportedly, alpha-beta T cells present about two months post-transplant originated from several hundred expanded clones of graft origin. Recipient T cells and thymic progenitors that survived were the source of the high TCRbeta diversity seen at day 60 in some patients.

Note on this clonotype: The antigen is undetermined.

A library of TCRbeta sequences, prepared with unique molecular identifiers, was generated. In TCRdb, the PCR reads were re-called with MiXCR into one record per CDR3 protein. The table records about 830,000 distinct CDR3 sequences, approximately 15% of them present only once. The germline CDR1 and CDR2 sequences are MNHEY and SVGEGT. The CDR3 consists of 18 residues. The V end lost 0 bases, the J end lost 1 base, and 19 bases lay between the germline ends. The receptor comes from a male patient between 10 and 17 years old who had a stem cell transplant for acute lymphoblastic leukemia, so the T cells may come from the graft donor. The sequencing used PBMCs, mostly from graft donor cells, collected 360 days after TCRalphabeta/CD19-depleted stem cell transplant. The chain has TRBV6-2 or TRBV6-3 and TRBJ2-7; D not certain. CDR3 loop: CASSYSRTRWLPSYEQYF. The CDR3 DNA follows: TGTGCCAGCAGTTACTCTCGGACCCGTTGGCTTCCTTCCTACGAGCAGTACTTC.